The 26 T cell receptor beta chains reported below all come from one sample, sequenced in a study of T cell responses to AZD1222 COVID-19 vaccine. Here immunoSEQ multiplex PCR was the method, and the copy in TCRdb shows in-frame clones only, minus some. The sample includes 90,000 to 120,000 clones, around 94% seen only once; the top ten take 2% to 2.5%. The sequences come from peripheral blood, collected on day 0 of AZD1222 vaccination. These receptors were taken from an adult in good health.

The chain has TRBV28 and TRBJ2-3, with 12 bases lining up with TRBD2. With 7 bases clipped from V and 3 bases from J, the junction kept 5 bases outside the gene matches. Germline CDR1 and CDR2: MDHEN and SYDVKM. The CDR3 is 15 amino acids. As DNA, the CDR3 is TGTGCCAGCAACACCGGGACTAGCGGGACAGATACGCAGTATTTT. Encoded protein: CASNTGTSGTDTQYF. The full variable domain, rest sourced from reference TRBV28 and TRBJ2-3, is DVKVTQSSRYLVKRTGEKVFLECVQDMDHENMFWYRQDPGLGLRLIYFSYDVKMKEKGDIPEGYSVSREKKERFSLILESASTNQTSMYLCASNTGTSGTDTQYFGPGTRLTVL.

The J gene is TRBJ2-5, the V gene TRBV5-4, with 11 bases identical to TRBD2. The V segment lost 2 bases and the J segment 4 bases; nucleotides outside the gene matches: 10. This CDR3 region has 17 residues. Germline CDR1 is SGHNT and CDR2 is YYREEE (reference sequence). The CDR3 bases are TGTGCCAGCAGCTTTTTGGCCGGGACTAGCGGCGGAGAGACCCAGTACTTC. It is translated as CASSFLAGTSGGETQYF.

V and J are TRBV6-1 and TRBJ1-5; 9 bases map to TRBD1. The CDR3 totals 16 residues. The J segment lost 0 bases and the V segment lost 6 bases, leaving 6 bases of the junction unmatched. CDR1 and CDR2 (germline): MNHNS, SASEGT. CDR3 sequence reads: CASRETGGLSNQPQHF. Written as DNA, the CDR3 is TGTGCCAGCAGGGAAACAGGGGGCCTTAGCAATCAGCCCCAGCATTTT.

CDR3 sequence: CATKGGVRGTEAFF. The CDR3 DNA sequence: TGTGCCACCAAGGGAGGGGTAAGAGGGACTGAAGCTTTCTTT. The J gene is TRBJ1-1, the V gene TRBV24-1; D is perhaps TRBD1 (5 bases). Germline V gene lookup returns CDR1 KGHDR and CDR2 SFDVKD. This CDR3 region has 14 residues. Trimming pared 8 bases from V and 5 bases from J, leaving 17 bases between.

This clone came up a few times. The J gene is TRBJ2-5, the V gene TRBV19; 13 positions match TRBD2. V lost 3 bases to trimming and J lost 3 bases; unmatched junction nucleotides: 4. This CDR3 is built from 16 residues. Germline V gene sequence: CDR1 LNHDA, CDR2 SQIVND (reference sequence). CDR3 sequence: CASSITGTSGEETQYF. In nucleotides, the CDR3 is TGTGCCAGTAGTATTACCGGGACTAGCGGGGAAGAGACCCAGTACTTC. Filled out from reference TRBV19 and TRBJ2-5, the complete variable domain reads DGGITQSPKYLFRKEGQNVTLSCEQNLNHDAMYWYRQDPGQGLRLIYYSQIVNDFQKGDIAEGYSVSREKKESFPLTVTSAQKNPTAFYLCASSITGTSGEETQYFGPGTRLLVL.

This chain links TRBV13 with TRBJ2-5, with TRBD2 as a possible D gene (7 bases). CDR3 length: 17 amino acids. The germline V gene has CDR1 PRHDT and CDR2 FYEKMQ (reference sequence). V lost 1 base, J lost 5 bases, and 20 bases lay in between. The DNA of the CDR3 is TGTGCCAGCAGCTTAGCGAATCGTGGGGGGGGCTGGGAGACCCAGTACTTC. As protein: CASSLANRGGGWETQYF.

This clone was seen a single time. The rearrangement links TRBV7-9 to TRBJ1-5; D is perhaps TRBD1 (6 bases). The V and J ends lost 3 bases and 0 bases respectively, with 12 bases between them. Germline V gene sequence: CDR1 SEHNR, CDR2 FQNEAQ (reference sequence). The CDR3 extends over 16 amino acids. The CDR3 nucleotides read TGTGCCAGCAGCTTCGATCAGGGGATTAGCAATCAGCCCCAGCATTTT. It yields the protein CASSFDQGISNQPQHF.

The chain combines TRBV5-1 with TRBJ1-2; D is possibly TRBD1 (6 bases). The V end lost 3 bases, the J end lost 8 bases, and 20 bases lay between the germline ends. Germline V CDR1 and CDR2: SGHRS, YFSETQ. The CDR3 runs 15 residues. CDR3: CASSSEGGKPYGYTF. DNA for the CDR3: TGCGCCAGCAGCTCGGAGGGGGGGAAACCCTACGGCTACACCTTC.

The rearrangement joins TRBV11-2 to TRBJ2-3, with a possible D match to TRBD1 (6 bases). Germline V gene data show CDR1 as SGHAT and CDR2 as FQNNGV. The CDR3 totals 15 residues. Trimming took off 5 bases at V and 0 bases at J, with 12 bases between the two ends. The CDR3 here is CASSKTTGSTDTQYF. The CDR3 DNA reads as TGTGCCAGCAGCAAAACGACAGGAAGCACAGATACGCAGTATTTT.

As for this clone: At one of its ends the junction is not consistent with the germline gene, which may arise from a read error. The chain uses TRBV19 and TRBJ2-4; D may be TRBD1 (6 bases). From germline, CDR1 is LNHDA and CDR2 SQIVND (reference sequence). The CDR3 is 14 residues long. This CDR3 is CASRSGSGSAGVGF. The DNA of the CDR3 is TGTGCCAGTAGAAGTGGAAGTGGGTCGGCAGGGGTAGGGTTC.

V gene TRBV5-1 combines with J gene TRBJ1-2; 7 bases fit TRBD1. In germline, CDR1 is SGHRS, CDR2 YFSETQ. V dropped 3 bases and J dropped 4; count of bases not matched to a gene: 12. This CDR3 has 16 residues. The CDR3 sequence is CASSSQDYRGFYGYTF. The DNA for the CDR3 is TGCGCCAGCAGCTCGCAAGACTACAGGGGTTTCTATGGCTACACCTTC.

The V and J genes are TRBV19 and TRBJ1-2; D is uncertain. The CDR3 loop spans 13 amino acids. V was cut by 7 bases and J by 5 bases, with 14 bases left in between. Germline-derived CDR1 and CDR2 are LNHDA and SQIVND (reference sequence). Here the CDR3 reads CASNPGIVYGYTF. The CDR3 coding sequence is TGTGCCAGTAACCCGGGGATTGTATATGGCTACACCTTC.

V and J are TRBV19 and TRBJ2-5; a weak D match, TRBD2 (6 bases). Germline V CDR1 and CDR2: LNHDA, SQIVND (reference sequence). V was shortened by 5 bases and J by 1 base, with 11 bases between the two germline ends. The length of the CDR3 is 14 residues. The CDR3 protein is CASSYTTSQETQYF. The CDR3 DNA reads as TGTGCCAGTAGTTACACGACTAGCCAAGAGACCCAGTACTTC.

The genes are TRBV19 and TRBJ2-1; D remains unclear. The CDR3 is made up of 12 amino acids. Germline V gene lookup returns CDR1 LNHDA and CDR2 SQIVND (reference sequence). V gave up 4 bases and J gave up 12 bases, with 13 bases separating them. CDR3 coding DNA: TGTGCCAGTAGTAAGTCGGCCTCAGGGCAGTTCTTC. As protein: CASSKSASGQFF. The whole variable domain, filled in from reference TRBV19 and TRBJ2-1, reads DGGITQSPKYLFRKEGQNVTLSCEQNLNHDAMYWYRQDPGQGLRLIYYSQIVNDFQKGDIAEGYSVSREKKESFPLTVTSAQKNPTAFYLCASSKSASGQFFGPGTRLTVL.

The CDR3 loop reads CASSPGDSGANVLTF. For the CDR3, the DNA is TGTGCCAGCTCACCGGGGGATTCTGGGGCCAACGTCCTGACTTTC. The rearrangement links TRBV18 to TRBJ2-6, with D perhaps TRBD1 or TRBD2 (5 bases each). CDR3 length: 15 residues. V shed 3 bases and J shed 1 base, with 7 bases lying between them. The germline V gene encodes CDR1 KGHSH and CDR2 LQKENI. The whole variable domain, filled in from reference TRBV18 and TRBJ2-6, reads NAGVMQNPRHLVRRRGQEARLRCSPMKGHSHVYWYRQLPEEGLKFMVYLQKENIIDESGMPKERFSAEFPKEGPSILRIQQVVRGDSAAYFCASSPGDSGANVLTFGAGSRLTVL.

The genes are TRBV27 and TRBJ2-7; D is perhaps TRBD1 or TRBD2 (5 bases each). The CDR3 is 13 residues long. The V end lost 5 bases, the J end lost 3 bases, and 11 bases lay between the germline ends. CDR1 and CDR2 (germline): MNHEY, SMNVEV (reference sequence). For the CDR3, the DNA is TGTGCCAGCAGTGAGGGACGGAACTACGAGCAGTACTTC. Protein sequence: CASSEGRNYEQYF.

The chain is built from TRBV20-1 and TRBJ1-1; TRBD1 is a possible D gene (5 bases). V was shortened by 3 bases and J by 10 bases, with 12 bases between the two germline ends. This CDR3 has 11 amino acids. The germline CDR1 and CDR2 sequences are DFQATT and SNEGSKA (reference sequence). The CDR3 nucleotides read TGCAGTGCTAGGCCCATGGGGGGAGCTTTCTTT. Translation gives CSARPMGGAFF.

The sample holds a few counts of this clone. The genes are TRBV6-1 and TRBJ2-7, with 10 bases fitting TRBD2. From germline, CDR1 is MNHNS and CDR2 SASEGT. V lost 3 bases, J lost 4 bases, and 6 bases stayed unmatched. This CDR3 is built from 15 residues. The CDR3 here is CASSDLAGAGYEQYF. In nucleotides, the CDR3 is TGTGCCAGCAGTGACCTAGCGGGAGCAGGGTACGAGCAGTACTTC.

The V and J genes are TRBV30 and TRBJ2-5; maybe TRBD1 (5 bases). V lost 2 bases and J lost 0, with 7 bases in between. The CDR3 sequence is 13 residues long. Germline V CDR1 and CDR2: GTSNPN, SVGIG (reference sequence). CDR3 coding DNA: TGTGCCTGGAGTTCAGGGTACCAAGAGACCCAGTACTTC. It is translated as CAWSSGYQETQYF.

V usage is TRBV5-1 and J usage is TRBJ1-2; D possibly corresponds to TRBD1 (5 bases). The CDR3 is 16 amino acids. V was cut by 1 base and J by 8 bases, with 21 bases left in between. Germline V lookup: CDR1 SGHRS, CDR2 YFSETQ. The CDR3 nucleotides are TGCGCCAGCAGCTTGCGTTTAGGGGAATCGAACCTCGGCTACACCTTC. It translates to CASSLRLGESNLGYTF.

The chain couples TRBV18 to TRBJ2-5; TRBD1 matches at 9 bases. The CDR3 covers 14 residues. The V and J ends lost 6 bases and 2 bases, in that order; junction bases with no gene match: 4. The germline gives CDR1 KGHSH, CDR2 LQKENI. The CDR3 loop reads CASSRDRAQETQYF. The CDR3 bases are TGTGCCAGCTCCCGGGACAGGGCTCAAGAGACCCAGTACTTC.

The chain couples TRBV6-5 to TRBJ2-1; D remains unclear. Trimming left V 4 bases short and J 0 bases short, with 13 bases between. Germline CDR1 MNHEY, CDR2 SVGAGI. The CDR3 covers 16 residues. The CDR3 protein is CASSFSQESSYNEQFF. Written as DNA, the CDR3 is TGTGCCAGCAGTTTCTCCCAGGAGAGCTCCTACAATGAGCAGTTCTTC.

The table lists this clone with a few counts. The CDR3 nucleotides are TGTGCCAGCAGCCAATACGCTGGGGACACCGGGGAGCTGTTTTTT. Translation gives CASSQYAGDTGELFF. The V and J genes are TRBV3-1 (or the pseudogene TRBV3-2) and TRBJ2-2; D unclear. CDR3 length: 15 residues. From germline, CDR1 is LGHDT and CDR2 YNNKEL (reference sequence). With 2 bases removed from V and 3 bases from J, the gap between germline ends came to 10 bases.

The DNA of the CDR3 is TGCGCCAGCAGCCTGGCTGACTCTGAAGCTTTCTTT. Its translation is CASSLADSEAFF. The rearrangement links TRBV5-1 to TRBJ1-1; D unclear. The germline V gene has CDR1 SGHRS and CDR2 YFSETQ. The ends were cut back, 4 bases at V and 6 bases at J, with 10 bases in the middle. There are 12 residues in the CDR3.

The chain couples TRBV24-1 to TRBJ2-3, with D possibly being TRBD1 (6 bases). V dropped 4 bases and J dropped 7 bases, with 14 bases sitting between them. The CDR3 is 14 residues long. From germline, CDR1 is KGHDR and CDR2 SFDVKD. The CDR3 protein is CATSEIGQPNTQYF. In DNA form, the CDR3 reads TGTGCCACCAGTGAGATCGGACAGCCGAATACGCAGTATTTT.

This chain links TRBV12-3 or TRBV12-4 with TRBJ2-5, with D tentatively TRBD1 (6 bases). V lost 5 bases and J 14 bases, leaving 15 bases between the germline ends. The length of the CDR3 is 11 residues. Here the CDR3 reads CASSPRDTDYF. As DNA, the CDR3 is TGTGCCAGCAGTCCCCGGGACACCGACTACTTC.